A selection of T cell receptor beta chains follows, all from one sample in a study of human T cells and chemical hapten exposure. TCRdb independently ran MiXCR on the 5' RACE reads; one entry per CDR3 protein. Of about 81,000 distinct CDR3 sequences in the sample, 7.7% are singletons; the top ten hold around 2%. These receptors were taken from a male donor in good health. Each CDR3 is given with its conserved first and last residue. The D gene is left open where the match is weak. Expanded clones are given a class, and other clones once, few, many or no size at all.

CDR3aa: CASSYSTGSWAEAFF
CDR3nt: TGTGCCAGCAGTTACTCGACAGGGTCGTGGGCTGAAGCTTTCTTT
j_gene: TRBJ1-1
abundance: many
v_gene: TRBV6-2/TRBV6-3
d_gene: TRBD1

CDR3aa: CSANRGTNTEAFF
CDR3nt: TGCAGTGCAAACAGGGGGACGAACACTGAAGCTTTCTTT
j_gene: TRBJ1-1
abundance: many
v_gene: TRBV20-1
d_gene: TRBD1

CDR3aa: CASSLKTSSSEETQYF
CDR3nt: TGTGCCAGCAGCCTTAAGACTAGCTCGTCGGAAGAGACCCAGTACTTC
j_gene: TRBJ2-5
abundance: few
v_gene: TRBV5-6
d_gene: TRBD2

CDR3aa: CAISGPRQGLSGNTIYF
CDR3nt: TGTGCCATCAGTGGACCGAGACAGGGCCTCTCTGGAAACACCATATATTTT
j_gene: TRBJ1-3
abundance: NA
v_gene: TRBV6-1
d_gene: TRBD1

CDR3aa: CASSATETGELFF
CDR3nt: TGTGCCAGCAGTGCCACGGAGACCGGGGAGCTGTTTTTT
j_gene: TRBJ2-2
abundance: many
v_gene: TRBV6-4
d_gene: NA

CDR3aa: CASSLVGRTGNTIYF
CDR3nt: TGTGCCAGCAGCTTAGTCGGACGGACTGGAAACACCATATATTTT
j_gene: TRBJ1-3
abundance: few
v_gene: TRBV7-2
d_gene: NA

CDR3aa: CASRDFAAEQYF
CDR3nt: TGTGCCAGCAGGGATTTTGCGGCCGAGCAGTACTTC
j_gene: TRBJ2-7
abundance: few
v_gene: TRBV6-1
d_gene: NA

CDR3aa: CASSLAIASYEQYF
CDR3nt: TGTGCCAGCAGCTTAGCGATAGCCTCCTACGAGCAGTACTTC
j_gene: TRBJ2-7
abundance: few
v_gene: TRBV7-2
d_gene: NA

CDR3aa: CASSPGQGSSPLHF
CDR3nt: TGCGCCAGCAGTCCGGGACAGGGTTCTTCACCCCTCCACTTT
j_gene: TRBJ1-6
abundance: few
v_gene: TRBV5-1
d_gene: TRBD1

CDR3aa: CASSSGFLEETQYF
CDR3nt: TGTGCCAGCAGTAGCGGCTTCTTGGAAGAGACCCAGTACTTC
j_gene: TRBJ2-5
abundance: few
v_gene: TRBV12-3/TRBV12-4
d_gene: NA

CDR3aa: CASSQGQGTYGYTF
CDR3nt: TGTGCCAGCAGCCAAGGGCAGGGTACCTATGGCTACACCTTC
j_gene: TRBJ1-2
abundance: many
v_gene: TRBV4-2
d_gene: NA

CDR3aa: CASSSRTSYEQYF
CDR3nt: TGTGCCAGCAGTTCCCGGACCTCCTACGAGCAGTACTTC
j_gene: TRBJ2-7
abundance: many
v_gene: TRBV7-9
d_gene: NA

CDR3aa: CASSQRQASSYEQYF
CDR3nt: TGCGCCAGCAGCCAAAGACAGGCCAGCTCCTACGAGCAGTACTTC
j_gene: TRBJ2-7
abundance: NA
v_gene: TRBV4-1
d_gene: NA

CDR3aa: CASSMTGTNSNQPQHF
CDR3nt: TGTGCCAGTAGTATGACAGGGACTAATAGCAATCAGCCCCAGCATTTT
j_gene: TRBJ1-5
abundance: NA
v_gene: TRBV19
d_gene: TRBD1

CDR3aa: CASSYWGQVLSGANVLTF
CDR3nt: TGTGCCAGCAGTTACTGGGGACAGGTCCTCTCTGGGGCCAACGTCCTGACTTTC
j_gene: TRBJ2-6
abundance: NA
v_gene: TRBV6-5
d_gene: TRBD1

CDR3aa: CASSGGQGFSTDTQYF
CDR3nt: TGTGCCAGCAGCGGGGGACAGGGGTTTTCCACAGATACGCAGTATTTT
j_gene: TRBJ2-3
abundance: few
v_gene: TRBV2
d_gene: TRBD1

CDR3aa: CASSSGGSTIYF
CDR3nt: TGTGCCAGCAGTTCAGGGGGCAGCACCATATATTTT
j_gene: TRBJ1-3
abundance: many
v_gene: TRBV27
d_gene: TRBD1

CDR3aa: CASSGTLAGFYEQYF
CDR3nt: TGTGCCAGCAGCGGTACCCTAGCGGGGTTCTACGAGCAGTACTTC
j_gene: TRBJ2-7
abundance: many
v_gene: TRBV13
d_gene: TRBD2

CDR3aa: CSALAGGGDTQYF
CDR3nt: TGCAGTGCTTTAGCGGGGGGGGGAGATACGCAGTATTTT
j_gene: TRBJ2-3
abundance: many
v_gene: TRBV20-1
d_gene: TRBD2